A single sample gave rise to the 5 T cell receptor beta chains below, sequenced in a study of blood T cell repertoires in COVID-19 (TCRdb year 2020). Library method: the immunoSEQ multiplex PCR assay. This is the immuneACCESS table as TCRdb keeps it, with only in-frame sequences that have V and J called. A part of the clones is gone; compared with another copy, unresolved V genes explain less than half, and the rest is unexplained. The sample table records 330,000 or so clones; almost 90% of these occur just once. Jointly, the top ten make up just over 1% of the sample. Input material: PBMCs or T cells enriched from blood (not recorded which). The receptors were gathered from a woman in her thirties who had been exposed to COVID-19.

The chain carries TRBV28 and TRBJ2-4; D gene ambiguous. CDR1 and CDR2 from the germline V gene are MDHEN and SYDVKM. This CDR3 region has 13 residues. V was cut by 3 bases and J by 4 bases, with 7 bases left in between. CDR3 in DNA: TGTGCCAGCAGTTTCACGACAAAAAACATTCAGTACTTC. Translated, it gives CASSFTTKNIQYF.

The chain uses TRBV5-4 and TRBJ2-1; possible D gene TRBD2, 6 bases. Germline loops: CDR1 SGHNT, CDR2 YYREEE (reference sequence). The CDR3 totals 13 residues. Trimming took off 6 bases at V and 7 bases at J, with 14 bases between the two ends. This CDR3 is CASMEGRRNEQFF. The CDR3 coding sequence is TGTGCCAGCATGGAGGGAAGGCGGAATGAGCAGTTCTTC. Filled out from reference TRBV5-4 and TRBJ2-1, the complete variable domain reads ETGVTQSPTHLIKTRGQQVTLRCSSQSGHNTVSWYQQALGQGPQFIFQYYREEENGRGNFPPRFSGLQFPNYSSELNVNALELDDSALYLCASMEGRRNEQFFGPGTRLTVL.

The rearrangement uses TRBV9 and TRBJ2-1; 7 nucleotides agree with TRBD2. This CDR3 region has 16 residues. V was clipped by 3 bases and J by 5 bases; unmatched bases: 11. Germline CDR1 SGDLS, CDR2 YYNGEE. The CDR3 nucleotides read TGTGCCAGCAGCGACGAATCCGGGACTACCAACAATGAGCAGTTCTTC. Its translation: CASSDESGTTNNEQFF.

A single count supports this clone. This chain joins TRBV29-1 and TRBJ2-7, with 8 bases matching TRBD2. After removal of 1 base from V and 0 bases from J, the junction contained 14 bases not matched to a gene. Germline V gene lookup returns CDR1 SQVTM and CDR2 ANQGSEA. The CDR3 contains 18 residues. The CDR3 DNA reads as TGCAGCGTTGAAGGGGACCCTACTGGCGGGAGGCACTCCTACGAGCAGTACTTC. Translating it yields CSVEGDPTGGRHSYEQYF.

The count of this clone is one. V and J are TRBV14 and TRBJ2-4, with 7 bases that match TRBD1. Germline CDR1 SGHDN, CDR2 FVKESK. V lost 4 bases and J lost 2; bases outside the gene matches: 2. The CDR3 length is 14 residues. CDR3 bases: TGTGCCAGCAGCCTGACAGGGACCAAAAACATTCAGTACTTC. Translated: CASSLTGTKNIQYF.